The 18 T cell receptor beta chains below were found in one sample sequenced in a study of identical twins. TCRdb independently ran MiXCR on the 5' RACE reads; one entry per CDR3 protein. The table lists roughly 1.6 million distinct CDR3 sequences, under 35% of them singletons, with around 0.3% in the top ten. Sample: cord blood. Source of these receptors: a newborn girl in good health.

This chain connects TRBV20-1 to TRBJ2-5; D may correspond to TRBD1 or TRBD2 (5 bases each). The V end was cut by 3 bases, the J end by 0 bases, with 11 bases between. CDR1 and CDR2 from the germline V gene are DFQATT and SNEGSKA (reference sequence). This CDR3 contains 14 residues. The DNA of the CDR3 is TGCAGTGCTAGCGGGGACCTGTACCAAGAGACCCAGTACTTC. Translating it yields CSASGDLYQETQYF.

Concerning this clonotype itself: One end of the junction varies from germline; a read error may be responsible. The CDR3 is CASSLDPSGTDTHYF. Written as DNA, the CDR3 is TGTGCCAGCAGCTTGGATCCTAGCGGCACAGATACGCACTATTTT. The rearrangement uses TRBV5-6 and TRBJ2-3; 7 nucleotides match TRBD2. The CDR3 has 15 residues. In germline, CDR1 is SGHDT, CDR2 YYEEEE.

V usage is TRBV12-5 and J usage is TRBJ2-1; either TRBD1 or TRBD2 may fit D (5 bases each). This CDR3 spans 15 amino acids. V lost 4 bases to trimming and J lost 8 bases, with 18 bases between them. The germline V gene encodes CDR1 LGHNT and CDR2 FRNRAP. The CDR3 spells CASGSGAPSGHEQFF. The CDR3 coding sequence is TGTGCTAGTGGTTCCGGGGCCCCTTCGGGGCATGAGCAGTTCTTC.

The chain couples TRBV5-8 to TRBJ1-5; perhaps TRBD1 as D (6 bases). Germline values: CDR1 SGHTS, CDR2 YDEGEE. V was cut by 3 bases and J by 2 bases, with 15 bases left in between. The CDR3 has 16 residues. CDR3 sequence: CASSSSGDWGNQPQHF. CDR3 in DNA: TGTGCCAGCAGCTCCTCAGGGGATTGGGGCAATCAGCCCCAGCATTTT.

This rearrangement joins TRBV20-1 to TRBJ2-3; the D gene is possibly TRBD2 (5 bases). Germline-derived CDR1 and CDR2 are DFQATT and SNEGSKA (reference sequence). The CDR3 loop spans 16 amino acids. The V gene lost 3 bases and the J gene lost 3 bases, with 19 bases spanning the gap. The CDR3 loop is CSASRDPSPGTDTQYF. The CDR3 DNA sequence: TGCAGTGCTAGTCGAGACCCCTCGCCGGGGACAGATACGCAGTATTTT.

The count of this clonotype is one. This chain uses TRBV27 with TRBJ2-1, with 11 bases identical to TRBD2. Germline loops: CDR1 MNHEY, CDR2 SMNVEV (reference sequence). J was trimmed by 4 bases and V by 7 bases; bases with no gene match: 9. This CDR3 contains 16 residues. The CDR3 coding sequence is TGTGCCAGCAAATCAATAGCGGGAGGGATTTACAATGAGCAGTTCTTC. Residues: CASKSIAGGIYNEQFF.

Regarding this clonotype: A much bigger clone sits one base away, suggesting this may be a read error. The chain recombines TRBV29-1 with TRBJ2-3; D is possibly TRBD2 (5 bases). The CDR3 consists of 15 residues. Trimming took 6 bases from V and 4 from J, leaving 20 bases between them. Germline CDR1 and CDR2: SQVTM and ANQGSEA. The CDR3 loop reads CSVSRRREVADTQYF. DNA of the CDR3: TGCAGCGTCTCAAGGAGGCGAGAGGTTGCAGATACGCAGTATTTT.

V is TRBV29-1 and J is TRBJ2-7; the match to TRBD1 covers 10 bases. In germline, CDR1 is SQVTM, CDR2 ANQGSEA. V gave up 7 bases and J gave up 0 bases; unmatched junction bases: 6. This CDR3 comprises 14 residues. CDR3 protein: CSATRQGASYEQYF. In DNA, the CDR3 is TGCAGCGCTACAAGACAGGGGGCCTCCTACGAGCAGTACTTC.

The CDR3 spells CASSLQGPSTDTQYF. CDR3 in DNA: TGCGCCAGCAGCTTACAGGGTCCTAGCACAGATACGCAGTATTTT. The V call is TRBV5-1, the J call TRBJ2-3; D is possibly TRBD1 (6 bases). CDR1 is SGHRS, CDR2 YFSETQ, per germline. Trimming took off 2 bases at V and 0 bases at J, with 10 bases between the two ends. The CDR3 contains 15 residues. Filled out from reference TRBV5-1 and TRBJ2-3, the complete variable domain reads KAGVTQTPRYLIKTRGQQVTLSCSPISGHRSVSWYQQTPGQGLQFLFEYFSETQRNKGNFPGRFSGRQFSNSRSEMNVSTLELGDSALYLCASSLQGPSTDTQYFGPGTRLTVL.

There are a few counts of this clonotype. V gene TRBV29-1 combines with J gene TRBJ2-1; TRBD2 aligns across 7 bases. Germline CDR1 and CDR2: SQVTM and ANQGSEA. After removal of 3 bases from V and 7 bases from J, the junction contained 9 bases not matched to a gene. The CDR3 covers 14 residues. Here the CDR3 DNA reads TGCAGCGTTGAGACTAGCAAAATCTGGAATGAGCAGTTCTTC. Amino acid sequence: CSVETSKIWNEQFF.

This clonotype appeared a few times. The V gene is TRBV29-1, the J gene TRBJ1-1; TRBD1 might be the D (6 bases). The length of the CDR3 is 13 residues. V lost 5 bases and J lost 4, with 14 bases in between. Germline V gene data show CDR1 as SQVTM and CDR2 as ANQGSEA. In DNA, the CDR3 is TGCAGCGTTTGTCAGGGAGGGGGCACTGAAGCTTTCTTT. Translation gives CSVCQGGGTEAFF.

The chain uses TRBV6-5 and TRBJ2-3; either TRBD1 or TRBD2 may fit D (5 bases each). Trimming left V 5 bases short and J 2 bases short, with 14 bases between. Germline V gene sequence: CDR1 MNHEY, CDR2 SVGAGI. The CDR3 is made up of 15 amino acids. The CDR3 loop is CASSPGTSYTDTQYF. The CDR3 DNA reads as TGTGCCAGCAGTCCAGGGACCAGCTACACAGATACGCAGTATTTT.

This clonotype came up many times. V gene TRBV29-1 combines with J gene TRBJ2-7; possibly TRBD1 for D (6 bases). CDR1 is SQVTM and CDR2 is ANQGSEA in the germline V gene. CDR3 length: 13 amino acids. V was cut by 5 bases and J by 0 bases, with 11 bases left in between. Written as DNA, the CDR3 is TGCAGCGTTCGGACAGCCAGCTCCTACGAGCAGTACTTC. This sequence encodes CSVRTASSYEQYF.

The genes are TRBV7-8 and TRBJ2-3, with a tentative D call TRBD2 (5 bases). Germline values: CDR1 SGHVS, CDR2 FQNEAQ. Between the trimmed V and J ends, which lost 2 bases and 0 bases, there was a span of 15 bases. The CDR3 contains 17 residues. CDR3 loop: CASSLRLSGLSTDTQYF. CDR3 nucleotide sequence: TGTGCCAGCAGCTTAAGGTTGAGCGGTTTGAGCACAGATACGCAGTATTTT.

This clonotype came up a few times. This chain joins TRBV6-1 and TRBJ2-4, with 13 positions matching TRBD2. The length of the CDR3 is 15 residues. Unmatched junction bases numbered 5, after V lost 6 bases and J lost 6 bases. Per the germline V gene, CDR1 is MNHNS and CDR2 is SASEGT. The CDR3 region is CASRGTSGIGNIQYF. For the CDR3, the DNA is TGTGCCAGCAGAGGGACTAGCGGGATAGGAAACATTCAGTACTTC.

The chain combines TRBV24-1 with TRBJ2-1, with 12 positions matching TRBD2. From germline, CDR1 is KGHDR and CDR2 SFDVKD. V lost 9 bases and J lost 0; bases outside the gene matches: 14. The CDR3 loop spans 19 amino acids. The CDR3 region has the DNA TGTGCCACCTCACCTGGGAAACTAGCGGGAGGAAGCTCCTACAATGAGCAGTTCTTC. This sequence encodes CATSPGKLAGGSSYNEQFF.

The chain couples TRBV2 to TRBJ1-5; TRBD1 matches 9 bases. CDR1 and CDR2 from the germline V gene are SNHLY and FYNNEI. The V gene end was trimmed by 9 bases and the J gene end by 0 bases; junction bases not matched to a gene: 15. This CDR3 spans 18 amino acids. The CDR3 sequence is CASRRVDRGPTSNQPQHF. The CDR3 DNA follows: TGTGCCAGTCGTCGTGTGGACAGGGGACCTACTAGCAATCAGCCCCAGCATTTT.

The chain is built from TRBV29-1 and TRBJ2-3; D is possibly TRBD2 (6 bases). Germline CDR1 SQVTM, CDR2 ANQGSEA. There are 12 residues in the CDR3. The CDR3 DNA reads as TGCGGGGGGATAGGTGGGGGAGATACGCAGTATTTT. Residues: CGGIGGGDTQYF.